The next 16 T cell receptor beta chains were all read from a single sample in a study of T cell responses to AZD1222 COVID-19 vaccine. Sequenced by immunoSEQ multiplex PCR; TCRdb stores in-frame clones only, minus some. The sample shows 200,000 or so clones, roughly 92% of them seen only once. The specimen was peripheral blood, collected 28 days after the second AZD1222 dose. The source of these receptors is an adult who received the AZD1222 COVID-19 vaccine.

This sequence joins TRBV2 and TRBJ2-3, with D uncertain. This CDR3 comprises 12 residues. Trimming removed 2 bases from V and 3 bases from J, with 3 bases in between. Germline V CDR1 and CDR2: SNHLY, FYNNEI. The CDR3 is CASSEFTDTQYF. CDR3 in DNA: TGTGCCAGCAGTGAATTTACAGATACGCAGTATTTT.

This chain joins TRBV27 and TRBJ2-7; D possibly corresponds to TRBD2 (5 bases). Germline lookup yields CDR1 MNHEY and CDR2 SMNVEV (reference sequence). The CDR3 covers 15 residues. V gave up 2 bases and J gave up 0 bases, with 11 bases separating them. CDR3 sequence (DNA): TGTGCCAGCAGTTTAGGGGTGGGGAGCTCCTACGAGCAGTACTTC. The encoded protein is CASSLGVGSSYEQYF.

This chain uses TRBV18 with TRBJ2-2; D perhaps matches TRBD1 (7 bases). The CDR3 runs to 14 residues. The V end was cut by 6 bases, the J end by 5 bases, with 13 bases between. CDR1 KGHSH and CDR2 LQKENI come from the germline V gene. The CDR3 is CASSEGAPTGELFF. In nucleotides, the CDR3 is TGTGCCAGCTCGGAGGGGGCGCCGACCGGGGAGCTGTTTTTT.

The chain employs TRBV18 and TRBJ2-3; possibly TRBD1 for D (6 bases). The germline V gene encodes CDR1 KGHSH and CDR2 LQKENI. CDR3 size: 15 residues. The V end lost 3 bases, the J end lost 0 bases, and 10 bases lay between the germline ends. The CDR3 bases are TGTGCCAGCTCACCCCGGGACACTAGCACAGATACGCAGTATTTT. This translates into CASSPRDTSTDTQYF.

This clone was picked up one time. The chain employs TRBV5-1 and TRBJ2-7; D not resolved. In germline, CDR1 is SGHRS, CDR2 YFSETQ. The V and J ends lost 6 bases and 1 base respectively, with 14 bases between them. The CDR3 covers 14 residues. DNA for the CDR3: TGCGCCAGCACCTTATCTCCGGGTTCCTACGAGCAGTACTTC. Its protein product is CASTLSPGSYEQYF.

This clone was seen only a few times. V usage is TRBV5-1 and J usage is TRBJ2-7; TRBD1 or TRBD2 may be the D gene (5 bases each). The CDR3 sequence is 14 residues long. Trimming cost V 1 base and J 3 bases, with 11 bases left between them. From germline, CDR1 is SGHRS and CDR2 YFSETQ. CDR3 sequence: CASSLFTGGYEQYF. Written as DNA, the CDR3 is TGCGCCAGCAGCTTGTTCACAGGAGGCTACGAGCAGTACTTC. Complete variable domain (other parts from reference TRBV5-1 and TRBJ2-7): KAGVTQTPRYLIKTRGQQVTLSCSPISGHRSVSWYQQTPGQGLQFLFEYFSETQRNKGNFPGRFSGRQFSNSRSEMNVSTLELGDSALYLCASSLFTGGYEQYFGPGTRLTVT.

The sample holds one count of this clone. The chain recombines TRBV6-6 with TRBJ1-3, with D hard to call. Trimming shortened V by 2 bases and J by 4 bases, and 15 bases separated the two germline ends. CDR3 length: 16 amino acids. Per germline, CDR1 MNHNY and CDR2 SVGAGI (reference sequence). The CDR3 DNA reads TGTGCCAGCAGTTACGGCGCCCGATCAGGAGGAAACACCATATATTTT. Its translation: CASSYGARSGGNTIYF.

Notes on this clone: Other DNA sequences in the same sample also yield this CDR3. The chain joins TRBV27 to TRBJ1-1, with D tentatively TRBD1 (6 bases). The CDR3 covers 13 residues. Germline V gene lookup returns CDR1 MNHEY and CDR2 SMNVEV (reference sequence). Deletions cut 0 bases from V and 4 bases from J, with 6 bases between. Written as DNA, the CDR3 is TGTGCCAGCAGTTTATCAGGGGGCACTGAAGCTTTCTTT. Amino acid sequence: CASSLSGGTEAFF.

DNA of the CDR3: TGTGCCAGCAGCCCCCAGGCGGCAGGAAACACCATATATTTT. Translated, it gives CASSPQAAGNTIYF. The V gene is TRBV7-2, the J gene TRBJ1-3; unclear D gene. Trimming took off 5 bases at V and 4 bases at J, with 12 bases between the two ends. This CDR3 is 14 amino acids long. The germline CDR1 and CDR2 sequences are SGHTA and FQGNSA.

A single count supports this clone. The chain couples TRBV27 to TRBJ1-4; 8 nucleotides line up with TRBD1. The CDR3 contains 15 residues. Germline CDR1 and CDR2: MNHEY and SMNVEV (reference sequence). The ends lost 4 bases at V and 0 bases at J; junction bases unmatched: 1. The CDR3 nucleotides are TGTGCCAGCAGTTCACAGGGGGCAACTAATGAAAAACTGTTTTTT. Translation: CASSSQGATNEKLFF.

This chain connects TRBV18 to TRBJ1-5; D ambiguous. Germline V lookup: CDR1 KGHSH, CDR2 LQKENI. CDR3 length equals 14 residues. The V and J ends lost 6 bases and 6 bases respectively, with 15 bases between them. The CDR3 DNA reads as TGTGCCAGCTCCACCCAGGAAGGCAGTCAGCCCCAGCATTTT. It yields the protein CASSTQEGSQPQHF.

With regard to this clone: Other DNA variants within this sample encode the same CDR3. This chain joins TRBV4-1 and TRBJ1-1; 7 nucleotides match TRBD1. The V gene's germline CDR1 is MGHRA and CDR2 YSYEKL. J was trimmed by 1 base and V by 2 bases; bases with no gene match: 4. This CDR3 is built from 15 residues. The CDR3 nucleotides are TGCGCCAGCAGCCAACCCGGGACAGAGAACACTGAAGCTTTCTTT. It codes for CASSQPGTENTEAFF.

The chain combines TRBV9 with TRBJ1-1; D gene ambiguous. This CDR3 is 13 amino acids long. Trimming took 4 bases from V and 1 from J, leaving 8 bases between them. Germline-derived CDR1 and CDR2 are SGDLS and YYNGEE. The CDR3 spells CASSPRPNTEAFF. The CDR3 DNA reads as TGTGCCAGCAGCCCCCGCCCGAACACTGAAGCTTTCTTT.

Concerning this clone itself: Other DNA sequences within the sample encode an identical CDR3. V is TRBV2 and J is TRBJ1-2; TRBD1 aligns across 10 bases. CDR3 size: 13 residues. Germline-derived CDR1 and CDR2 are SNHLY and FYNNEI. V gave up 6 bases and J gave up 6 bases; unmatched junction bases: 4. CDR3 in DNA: TGTGCCAGCAGCTTCGGACAGGGGGATGGCTACACCTTC. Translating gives CASSFGQGDGYTF.

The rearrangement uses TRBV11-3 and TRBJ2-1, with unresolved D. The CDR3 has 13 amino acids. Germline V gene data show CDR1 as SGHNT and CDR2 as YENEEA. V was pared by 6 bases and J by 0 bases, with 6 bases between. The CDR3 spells CASSADSYNEQFF. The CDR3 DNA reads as TGTGCCAGCAGTGCGGACTCCTACAATGAGCAGTTCTTC.

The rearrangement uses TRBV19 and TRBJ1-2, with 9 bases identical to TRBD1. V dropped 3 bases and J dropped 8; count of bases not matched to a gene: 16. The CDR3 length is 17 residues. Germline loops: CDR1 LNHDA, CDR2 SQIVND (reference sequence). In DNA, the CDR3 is TGTGCCAGTAGTATGCCAACCTCCGGGACAGGGAAGGAAGGCTACACCTTC. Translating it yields CASSMPTSGTGKEGYTF.